Listed below are T cell receptor beta chains from one sample, sequenced in a study of control samples from healthy donors and cancer patients. Here immunoSEQ multiplex PCR was the method, and the copy in TCRdb shows in-frame clones only, minus some. The sample has about 130,000 clones, approximately 90% seen once. Sequenced sample: blood. The source is a man aged 18-30 years in good health. Both conserved end residues are part of each CDR3. D genes are given only for firm matches. Clone size is stated in some rows and not others, as once, few, many or a class when expanded.

-	TRBD1	TRBJ1-4	TRBV6-1	13	CASRDRINEKLFF	TGTGCCAGCAGGGACAGGATAAATGAAAAACTGTTTTTT
-	-	TRBJ2-1	TRBV12-3/TRBV12-4	11	CASSLHGEQFF	TGTGCCAGCAGTTTGCATGGCGAGCAGTTCTTC
-	TRBD1	TRBJ2-2	TRBV18	15	CASSSGTVNTGELFF	TGTGCCAGCTCCTCCGGGACAGTGAACACCGGGGAGCTGTTTTTT
-	-	TRBJ2-5	TRBV9	12	CASSELQETQYF	TGTGCCAGCAGCGAACTCCAAGAGACCCAGTACTTC
-	-	TRBJ2-1	TRBV5-6	15	CASSPIIRESNEQFF	TGTGCCAGCAGCCCAATAATCAGGGAATCCAATGAGCAGTTCTTC
-	-	TRBJ2-4	TRBV12-3/TRBV12-4	13	CASSTVGKNIQYF	TGTGCCAGCAGTACGGTTGGCAAAAACATTCAGTACTTC
-	TRBD2	TRBJ2-7	TRBV11-3	15	CASSLTSGETYEQYF	TGTGCCAGCAGCTTGACTAGCGGGGAAACCTACGAGCAGTACTTC
-	-	TRBJ1-2	TRBV12-2	12	CASRLGGFGYTF	TGTGCAAGTCGCTTGGGAGGGTTTGGCTACACCTTC
-	-	TRBJ1-2	TRBV14	13	CASSQGGWYGYTF	TGTGCCAGCAGCCAAGGGGGATGGTATGGCTACACCTTC
-	TRBD1	TRBJ2-3	TRBV6-4	16	CASSDRQGKSTDTQYF	TGTGCCAGCAGTGACAGACAGGGGAAGAGCACAGATACGCAGTATTTT
-	-	TRBJ1-6	TRBV30	14	CAWSGWGVIRPLHF	TGTGCCTGGAGTGGGTGGGGTGTAATTCGGCCCCTCCACTTT
-	TRBD2	TRBJ2-1	TRBV11-2	16	CASSLLRLAGYNEQFF	TGTGCCAGCAGCCTACTCCGACTAGCGGGGTACAATGAGCAGTTCTTC
-	-	TRBJ1-2	TRBV20-1	14	CSASPRGRGYGYTF	TGCAGTGCTAGTCCCCGGGGGCGCGGCTATGGCTACACCTTC
-	-	TRBJ1-5	TRBV4-1	14	CASSQGRRNQPQHF	TGCGCCAGCAGCCAGGGGAGGAGAAATCAGCCCCAGCATTTT
-	-	TRBJ1-1	TRBV7-2	14	CASSPRVGETEAFF	TGTGCCAGCAGCCCGCGGGTAGGGGAGACTGAAGCTTTCTTT
once	TRBD1	TRBJ1-4	TRBV4-1	16	CASSQDPGQGDEKLFF	TGCGCCAGCAGCCAAGATCCCGGGCAGGGGGACGAAAAACTGTTTTTT
-	-	TRBJ2-1	TRBV11-2	17	CASSLDPRRASYNEQFF	TGTGCCAGCAGCTTAGACCCCAGGCGAGCATCCTACAATGAGCAGTTCTTC
-	TRBD2	TRBJ2-5	TRBV5-1	15	CASSLLAGIQETQYF	TGCGCCAGCAGCTTACTAGCGGGGATACAAGAGACCCAGTACTTC
-	-	TRBJ1-1	TRBV13	13	CASSLKVIGSAFF	TGTGCCAGCAGCTTAAAGGTGATCGGGTCGGCTTTCTTT
-	-	TRBJ1-2	TRBV5-1	16	CASSPEASGSGYGYTF	TGCGCCAGCAGCCCGGAGGCCTCAGGGTCCGGTTACGGCTACACCTTC
once	TRBD1	TRBJ1-5	TRBV6-1	15	CASSESGTGYPPQHF	TGTGCCAGCAGTGAATCGGGGACAGGTTATCCGCCCCAGCATTTT
-	-	TRBJ1-1	TRBV30	13	CAWSWGTNTEAFF	TGTGCCTGGAGTTGGGGCACGAACACTGAAGCTTTCTTT
-	-	TRBJ2-6	TRBV7-9	15	CASAGQRSGANVLTF	TGTGCCAGTGCAGGCCAGCGATCTGGGGCCAACGTCCTGACTTTC
-	-	TRBJ1-4	TRBV20-1	11	CSAELSEKLFF	TGCAGTGCCGAGCTATCCGAAAAACTGTTTTTT
-	-	TRBJ1-4	TRBV29-1	14	CSVESDSTNEKLFF	TGCAGCGTTGAGAGTGACTCAACTAATGAAAAACTGTTTTTT
-	-	TRBJ1-4	TRBV18	13	CASSPSGNEKLFF	TGTGCCAGCTCACCGTCTGGGAATGAAAAACTGTTTTTT
-	-	TRBJ1-1	TRBV19	13	CASSILENTEAFF	TGTGCCAGTAGTATCTTAGAGAACACTGAAGCTTTCTTT
-	-	TRBJ2-7	TRBV5-1	14	CASSLAQANYEQYF	TGCGCCAGCAGCTTGGCCCAGGCAAACTACGAGCAGTACTTC
-	-	TRBJ2-1	TRBV9	12	CASSVTEVEQFF	TGTGCCAGCAGCGTAACTGAGGTTGAGCAGTTCTTC
-	-	TRBJ1-2	TRBV7-9	10	CASSLARYTF	TGTGCCAGCAGCTTAGCACGTTACACCTTC
-	-	TRBJ2-1	TRBV11-2	15	CASSLAWGSYNEQFF	TGTGCCAGCAGCTTAGCGTGGGGCTCCTACAATGAGCAGTTCTTC
medium-sized	-	TRBJ2-7	TRBV11-2	15	CASSFAAGILYEQYF	TGTGCCAGCAGCTTCGCCGCAGGGATACTCTACGAGCAGTACTTC
once	-	TRBJ2-7	TRBV10-3	12	CAISVGNYEQYF	TGTGCCATCAGTGTGGGGAACTACGAGCAGTACTTC
-	-	TRBJ2-5	TRBV4-1	16	CASSQVFKEQQETQYF	TGCGCCAGCAGCCAAGTGTTTAAAGAACAACAAGAGACCCAGTACTTC
-	-	TRBJ1-2	TRBV6-1	11	CASSEGYGYTF	TGTGCCAGCAGTGAGGGTTATGGCTACACCTTC
-	-	TRBJ1-6	TRBV6-5	15	CASSSRANINSPLHF	TGTGCCAGCAGTTCCAGGGCCAACATTAATTCACCCCTCCACTTT
-	TRBD1	TRBJ1-2	TRBV7-9	19	CASSLPGGPQGGPNYGYTF	TGTGCCAGCAGCCTACCGGGGGGTCCACAGGGGGGCCCTAACTATGGCTACACCTTC
-	-	TRBJ2-7	TRBV30	13	CAWSVPILYEQYF	TGTGCCTGGAGTGTACCCATTCTGTACGAGCAGTACTTC
-	-	TRBJ1-1	TRBV3-1/TRBV3-2	14	CASSQVYVNTEAFF	TGTGCCAGCAGCCAAGTTTACGTGAACACTGAAGCTTTCTTT
-	-	TRBJ1-4	TRBV6-5	14	CASSYSGNAEKLFF	TGTGCCAGCAGTTACTCAGGGAACGCTGAAAAACTGTTTTTT
-	TRBD2	TRBJ2-7	TRBV10-3	18	CAISDPRTGTSGAYEQYF	TGTGCCATCAGTGACCCCCGAACCGGGACTAGCGGTGCCTACGAGCAGTACTTC
-	-	TRBJ2-1	TRBV5-1	15	CASSLDKSSYNEQFF	TGCGCCAGCAGCTTGGACAAAAGCTCCTACAATGAGCAGTTCTTC
-	TRBD1	TRBJ2-3	TRBV18	16	CASSLSLDRAQDTQYF	TGTGCCAGCTCCCTGTCCTTGGACAGGGCACAAGATACGCAGTATTTT
-	-	TRBJ1-2	TRBV5-1	13	CASSLDKNYGYTF	TGCGCCAGCAGCTTAGACAAGAACTATGGCTACACCTTC
-	TRBD2	TRBJ2-2	TRBV7-3	17	CASSLTLAGGLTGELFF	TGTGCCAGCAGCTTAACGTTGGCGGGGGGGCTCACCGGGGAGCTGTTTTTT
-	-	TRBJ2-2	TRBV7-3	13	CASSFSGGGELFF	TGTGCCAGCAGCTTTAGCGGAGGTGGGGAGCTGTTTTTT
-	TRBD1	TRBJ1-4	TRBV29-1	15	CSVGQGFSTNEKLFF	TGCAGCGTGGGACAGGGGTTCTCGACTAATGAAAAACTGTTTTTT
-	-	TRBJ2-2	TRBV5-4	16	CASSLDRVEDTGELFF	TGTGCCAGCAGCTTGGATAGGGTGGAGGACACCGGGGAGCTGTTTTTT
-	TRBD1	TRBJ2-4	TRBV6-2/TRBV6-3	15	CASSNDRGYKNIQYF	TGTGCCAGCAGTAACGACAGGGGCTACAAAAACATTCAGTACTTC
-	TRBD1	TRBJ1-5	TRBV19	14	CASSVTGGNQPQHF	TGTGCCAGTAGTGTGACAGGGGGCAATCAGCCCCAGCATTTT
-	-	TRBJ1-5	TRBV2	14	CASSESLSNQPQHF	TGTGCCAGCAGTGAATCCCTGAGCAATCAGCCCCAGCATTTT
-	TRBD1	TRBJ2-1	TRBV19	16	CASSIAGGWSYNEQFF	TGTGCCAGTAGTATAGCAGGGGGCTGGTCCTACAATGAGCAGTTCTTC